This TCR beta chain was recorded in a study of cytomegalovirus exposure and HLA in healthy donors. Study outcomes and limitations: Fewer N-insertions than the 666-donor mean were reportedly shown by an Asian-associated ancestry cluster in a later analysis. Among TCR beta chains of equal frequency, HLA-associated ones were more clonally expanded in a later analysis. The study listed 164 cytomegalovirus-associated TCR beta chains.

As for this clone: Its antigen is currently unknown.

PCR used 60 Vbeta primers and 13 Jbeta primers. Here immunoSEQ multiplex PCR was the method, and the copy in TCRdb shows in-frame clones only, minus some. The sample carries 110,000 or so clones, 81% recorded once. Germline CDR1 SGHDT, CDR2 YYEEEE. V lost 2 bases to trimming and J lost 1 base; unmatched junction nucleotides: 9. The CDR3 is 17 residues long. The sample comprised PBMCs. The source of this sequence is a woman under 40 in good health and CMV-seronegative. The gene calls are TRBV5-6 and TRBJ2-5; 9 bases are shared with TRBD2. CDR3 protein: CASSFFAAGGPQETQYF. Here the CDR3 DNA reads TGTGCCAGCAGCTTTTTCGCGGCGGGAGGGCCCCAAGAGACCCAGTACTTC.